This TCR beta chain is from a study of blood T cell repertoires in COVID-19 (dated by TCRdb to 2020 to 2022). Regarding the research as a whole: Samples covering the acute and convalescent phases of COVID-19 were provided by collaborators in the United States, Italy and Spain. The dataset comprised deeply sampled blood TCRbeta repertoires from subjects exposed to, actively infected with, or recovered from COVID-19. The samples were drawn from the first 160 participants of the ongoing ImmuneRACE study and from 1,200 or so subjects provided by 6 global collaborators. The prospective study material was composed of cDNA or gDNA derived from T cells, B-cell-depleted T cells, or PBMCs. HLA class I and class II types, where available, came from metadata supplied by the sample provider rather than from assay-based typing. The sample metadata nearly always contained a de-identified subject ID, COVID-19 status, age in years and sex. The repertoires were released in a freely available public database intended as a resource for research on the immune response to SARS-CoV-2. Here is what the overall study found, with its caveats: The quantity of clinical and demographic metadata differed by source and by participant and was supplied without curation.

TCRbeta CDR3 regions were amplified from genomic DNA by means of the immunoSEQ Assay, a bias-controlled multiplex PCR. The authors' pipeline ran thus. The number of nucleated cells in each sample was estimated by amplification of reference gene primers within the assay. Sequence reads were collapsed and filtered to measure the absolute abundance of every unique TCRbeta CDR3 rearrangement. For each sample, productive Simpson clonality was calculated by taking the square root of Simpson's diversity index across productive rearrangements. Imported from immuneACCESS, the table was reduced by TCRdb to in-frame sequences with V and J called. These copies leave out some clones; in studies compared against another copy, an unresolved V gene accounts for under half, and the cause of the remainder is not known. Clone size and V and J calls were adopted from that table, with D and trimming inferred from the DNA. The table for this sample lists over 200,000 clones; around 79% of them were counted only once. The ten largest make up around 3.4% of the sample.

As for this clone: What antigen it recognizes has not been identified. It has no much larger one-base neighbor in the sample; base qualities were not kept.

The collaborating institutions used their own protocols to collect whole blood in K2EDTA tubes. Collaborator samples were shipped for TCRbeta analysis as frozen whole blood, isolated PBMCs, or DNA extracted from either sample type. The CDR3 has 16 amino acids, counting the end cysteine and phenylalanine. Only the CDR3 DNA stays, 48 bases, in frame from base 1. Clipping removes 5 bases from V and 5 bases from J, with 11 as the unmatched junction base count. Sequences SEHNR (CDR1) and FQNEAQ (CDR2) are obtained from the germline V gene (reference sequence). The sequence was obtained from an elderly woman with acute or convalescent COVID-19. Sequenced: peripheral blood. The chain uses TRBV7-9 and TRBJ2-3; a stretch of 9 junction bases matches TRBD2. The CDR3 is CASSPTAGGPRDTQYF. The nucleotide sequence reads as follows: TGTGCCAGCAGCCCTACTGCGGGAGGGCCTAGAGATACGCAGTATTTT. With the portions outside the CDR3 filled from the reference TRBV7-9 and TRBJ2-3 genes, the complete variable region becomes DTGVSQNPRHKITKRGQNVTFRCDPISEHNRLYWYRQTLGQGPEFLTYFQNEAQLEKSRLLSDRFSAERPKGSFSTLEIQRTEQGDSAMYLCASSPTAGGPRDTQYFGPGTRLTVL.